The 12 T cell receptor beta chains listed next were all sequenced from one sample in a study of T cell clones after liver transplantation. Using immunoSEQ multiplex PCR, the repertoire was profiled, and TCRdb retains in-frame clones only, with some absent. This table has about 7,900 clones, about 80% appearing once. Sequencing used CD8+ T cells from blood, obtained before liver transplant. The receptors derive from a human donor who received a liver transplant.

This chain connects TRBV28 to TRBJ2-1; D unclear. The V and J ends lost 6 bases and 4 bases respectively, with 7 bases between them. CDR1 is MDHEN and CDR2 is SYDVKM in the germline V gene. This CDR3 spans 12 amino acids. CDR3 DNA sequence: TGTGCCAGCAGCACTAAATACAATGAGCAGTTCTTC. Protein sequence: CASSTKYNEQFF.

The chain recombines TRBV5-4 with TRBJ2-2; D not certain. CDR3 length equals 15 residues. Deletions cut 4 bases from V and 3 bases from J, with 13 bases between. Germline lookup yields CDR1 SGHNT and CDR2 YYREEE (reference sequence). The CDR3 loop reads CASSLSLIDTGELFF. CDR3 nucleotides: TGTGCCAGCAGCCTAAGCCTCATCGACACCGGGGAGCTGTTTTTT.

CDR3 DNA sequence: TGCGCCAGCAGGAGGTGGGTCCTCCAAGAGACCCAGTACTTC. It translates to CASRRWVLQETQYF. The gene calls are TRBV10-1 and TRBJ2-5; unclear D gene. The germline V and J ends were trimmed by 6 bases and 1 base, with 12 bases remaining between them. The CDR3 spans 14 residues. The germline V gene has CDR1 WNHNN and CDR2 SYGVQD (reference sequence).

This clone was picked up one time. The V and J genes are TRBV7-3 and TRBJ1-2, with 7 bases matching TRBD1. The CDR3 runs 15 residues. The germline V gene encodes CDR1 SGHTA and CDR2 FQGTGA. With 2 bases clipped from V and 4 bases from J, the junction kept 7 bases outside the gene matches. In DNA form, the CDR3 reads TGTGCCAGCAGCTTATTCGGGACAGAGGCCTATGGCTACACCTTC. Its protein is CASSLFGTEAYGYTF.

The gene calls are TRBV6-6 and TRBJ2-7; D not resolved. V was clipped by 6 bases and J by 4 bases, with 19 bases between them. This CDR3 contains 15 residues. Germline assignment: CDR1 MNHNY and CDR2 SVGAGI (reference sequence). The CDR3 nucleotides read TGTGCCAGCAGATCCTTAAGGCAGGATTCGTACGAGCAGTACTTC. Translation gives CASRSLRQDSYEQYF.

The chain couples TRBV5-1 to TRBJ2-2; 7 bases fit TRBD1. CDR3 size: 15 residues. V gave up 4 bases and J gave up 0 bases; unmatched junction bases: 3. The germline CDR1 and CDR2 sequences are SGHRS and YFSETQ. The CDR3 protein is CASSPGTANTGELFF. In DNA form, the CDR3 reads TGCGCCAGCAGCCCCGGGACAGCGAACACCGGGGAGCTGTTTTTT.

The chain employs TRBV5-4 and TRBJ2-7; 8 bases are a match to TRBD1. This CDR3 contains 12 residues. Losses at the gene ends were 2 bases for V and 6 bases for J; bases not matched to a gene: 1. Germline-derived CDR1 and CDR2 are SGHNT and YYREEE (reference sequence). The CDR3 bases are TGTGCCAGCAGCTTCGGACAGGGCGAGCAGTACTTC. It encodes CASSFGQGEQYF.

The V and J genes are TRBV28 and TRBJ1-2; D may be TRBD1 (6 bases). V was trimmed by 5 bases and J by 0 bases, leaving 13 bases between them. Germline V lookup: CDR1 MDHEN, CDR2 SYDVKM. There are 15 residues in the CDR3. The CDR3 loop is CASSADSSSNYGYTF. CDR3 nucleotides: TGTGCCAGCAGTGCGGACAGTTCTTCTAACTATGGCTACACCTTC.

The CDR3 coding sequence is TGTGCCAGCTCCATAACAGGGAGATATCAGCCCCAGCATTTT. Protein: CASSITGRYQPQHF. The chain recombines TRBV27 with TRBJ1-5, with D perhaps TRBD1 (6 bases). This CDR3 comprises 14 residues. Trimming cost V 8 bases and J 5 bases, with 16 bases left between them. The germline gives CDR1 MNHEY, CDR2 SMNVEV (reference sequence).

V is TRBV9 and J is TRBJ2-7; tentatively, D is TRBD1 (5 bases). The CDR3 spans 12 residues. The V end lost 3 bases, the J end lost 5 bases, and 9 bases lay between the germline ends. CDR1 and CDR2 (germline): SGDLS, YYNGEE. CDR3 nucleotide sequence: TGTGCCAGCAGCGCCCAGGGAAACGAGCAGTACTTC. This translates into CASSAQGNEQYF.

This chain links TRBV6-6 with TRBJ2-2, with D possibly matching TRBD1 (6 bases). Germline V gene data show CDR1 as MNHNY and CDR2 as SVGAGI (reference sequence). This CDR3 is built from 12 residues. V dropped 6 bases and J dropped 7 bases, with 9 bases sitting between them. The CDR3 spells CASSPDSGELFF. In DNA form, the CDR3 reads TGTGCCAGCAGCCCGGACAGCGGGGAGCTGTTTTTT.

V usage is TRBV6-1 and J usage is TRBJ2-3; 8 positions match TRBD2. The CDR3 totals 17 residues. Trimming removed 0 bases from V and 0 bases from J; junction bases left unmatched: 5. CDR1 MNHNS and CDR2 SASEGT come from the germline V gene. The CDR3 DNA reads as TGTGCCAGCAGTGAAGCGCTCGCGGGGGGCAGCACAGATACGCAGTATTTT. It yields the protein CASSEALAGGSTDTQYF.